The present T cell receptor (beta chain) was sequenced within a study of T cells after posttransplantation cyclophosphamide. Study findings and constraints: Skin or GI-infiltrating T cells shared few TRB sequences with blood.

Germline CDR1 and CDR2: SQVTM and ANQGSEA. With 4 bases removed from V and 5 bases from J, the gap between germline ends came to 12 bases. This CDR3 contains 12 residues. This related bone marrow graft donor gave peripheral blood on the day of marrow donation. TCRdb keeps only in-frame clones here, not all; method: immunoSEQ multiplex PCR. The profile covers more than 25,000 clones, none occurring a single time. Many counts were recorded for this clone. Its antigen is unidentified. Sequenced: PBMCs. The chain has TRBV29-1 and TRBJ2-7; D may be TRBD2 (6 bases). The sequence was obtained from a man in his forties or fifties in good health, CMV-negative, and a related stem cell transplant donor. The CDR3 DNA sequence: TGCAGCGTTGGGGGAGGACACAACGAGCAGTACTTC. Protein product: CSVGGGHNEQYF.